This T cell receptor beta chain was captured in a study of T cells in Graves' hyperthyroidism and ophthalmopathy. This clonotype was recorded at least ten times. V was shortened by 6 bases and J by 4 bases, with 19 bases between the two germline ends. This CDR3 spans 15 amino acids. Germline assignment: CDR1 DFQATT and CDR2 SNEGSKA (reference sequence). Exclusion criteria comprised uncontrolled infection, other autoimmune disease, pregnancy or lactation. TCR beta CDR3 regions were amplified from RNA. Carried out on the TCR CDR3, a first-round RT-PCR used the HTBI primer set. One entry per CDR3 protein results from TCRdb running MiXCR on the multiplex PCR reads. Of some 460,000 distinct CDR3 sequences in the sample, roughly 14% were seen once.

Material for sequencing was blood. This chain links TRBV20-1 with TRBJ1-5, with D possibly being TRBD1 (5 bases). The receptor's source is a woman younger than 30 with Graves' hyperthyroidism. The chain's CDR3 is CSALADTALNQPQHF. In nucleotides, the CDR3 is TGCAGTGCCTTAGCGGACACAGCTCTTAATCAGCCCCAGCATTTT.